These 20 T cell receptor beta chains were all obtained from the same sample, sequenced in a study of T cell responses to AZD1222 COVID-19 vaccine. Assay: immunoSEQ multiplex PCR; the TCRdb copy retains only in-frame clones and omits some. The sample records approximately 150,000 clones, 88% being singletons. This specimen consisted of peripheral blood, obtained 28 days after the second dose of the MenACWY control vaccine. All receptors derive from an adult who received the MenACWY meningococcal vaccine as a control.

The gene calls are TRBV5-1 and TRBJ2-7; D is perhaps TRBD1 (5 bases). Germline V gene sequence: CDR1 SGHRS, CDR2 YFSETQ. V was pared by 4 bases and J by 2 bases, with 13 bases between. The CDR3 extends over 14 amino acids. The CDR3: CASSQDILTYEQYF. In nucleotides, the CDR3 is TGCGCCAGCAGCCAGGACATACTTACCTACGAGCAGTACTTC.

The chain recombines TRBV7-8 with TRBJ2-2; maybe TRBD1 (5 bases). V was clipped by 5 bases and J by 6 bases, with 16 bases between them. Germline CDR1 and CDR2: SGHVS and FQNEAQ. CDR3 length: 15 residues. Here the CDR3 reads CASSQGYGLPGELFF. In DNA form, the CDR3 reads TGTGCCAGCAGCCAGGGTTACGGCTTACCCGGGGAGCTGTTTTTT.

This chain joins TRBV11-3 and TRBJ2-4, with unresolved D. Germline CDR1 SGHNT, CDR2 YENEEA. The CDR3 is 14 residues long. The V gene lost 5 bases and the J gene lost 1 base, with 9 bases spanning the gap. CDR3 DNA sequence: TGTGCCAGCAGCGCCCGAGATGCCAAAAACATTCAGTACTTC. Its protein product is CASSARDAKNIQYF. The entire variable domain, with the rest obtained from reference TRBV11-3 and TRBJ2-4, is as follows: EAGVVQSPRYKIIEKKQPVAFWCNPISGHNTLYWYLQNLGQGPELLIRYENEEAVDDSQLPKDRFSAERLKGVDSTLKIQPAELGDSAVYLCASSARDAKNIQYFGAGTRLSVL.

V and J are TRBV7-2 and TRBJ1-2; tentative D call: TRBD1 (6 bases). CDR3 length equals 15 residues. Germline V gives CDR1 SGHTA, CDR2 FQGNSA. The V end lost 1 base, the J end lost 8 bases, and 17 bases lay between the germline ends. The CDR3 is CASSLGYGGRGGYTF. The CDR3 DNA sequence: TGTGCCAGCAGCTTAGGTTACGGGGGCCGGGGAGGCTACACCTTC.

This chain uses TRBV5-5 with TRBJ1-6; no firm D call. This CDR3 is 14 amino acids long. The V end lost 1 base, the J end lost 8 bases, and 10 bases lay between the germline ends. Germline loops: CDR1 SGHKS, CDR2 YYEKEE (reference sequence). The CDR3 DNA is TGTGCCAGCAGCTTGACGTGGTCGGATTCACCCCTCCACTTT. The encoded protein is CASSLTWSDSPLHF.

This clone was observed a few times. V is TRBV6-5 and J is TRBJ1-3; D remains ambiguous. V was shortened by 8 bases and J by 8 bases, with 13 bases between the two germline ends. Per germline, CDR1 MNHEY and CDR2 SVGAGI. The CDR3 loop spans 12 amino acids. The chain's CDR3 is CASSSQRDTIYF. The CDR3 region has the DNA TGTGCCAGCTCGTCTCAGCGGGACACCATATATTTT.

In nucleotides, the CDR3 is TGTGCCAGCAGCTTGGAACAGGGACATAGCAATCAGCCCCAGCATTTT. Residues: CASSLEQGHSNQPQHF. The V gene is TRBV5-8, the J gene TRBJ1-5, with D possibly TRBD1 on 6 matching bases. This CDR3 region has 16 residues. From germline, CDR1 is SGHTS and CDR2 YDEGEE. Trimming cost V 0 bases and J 0 bases, with 10 bases left between them.

The chain has TRBV7-2 and TRBJ1-5, with no clear D. This CDR3 has 13 amino acids. With 1 base removed from V and 7 bases from J, the gap between germline ends came to 8 bases. Germline V gene lookup returns CDR1 SGHTA and CDR2 FQGNSA. The CDR3 bases are TGTGCCAGCAGCTTAGATCCGGCGCAGCCCCAGCATTTT. Translation gives CASSLDPAQPQHF.

The gene calls are TRBV28 and TRBJ1-2, with unresolved D. Trimming pared 5 bases from V and 6 bases from J, leaving 13 bases between. Germline V lookup: CDR1 MDHEN, CDR2 SYDVKM. This CDR3 comprises 13 residues. The CDR3 here is CASSPQRNNGYTF. The CDR3 DNA reads TGTGCCAGCAGTCCTCAGCGCAATAATGGCTACACCTTC.

The J gene is TRBJ2-7, the V gene TRBV9; a weak D match, TRBD2 (6 bases). The CDR3 loop spans 14 amino acids. The V end was cut by 0 bases, the J end by 1 base, with 8 bases between. The V gene's germline CDR1 is SGDLS and CDR2 YYNGEE. The CDR3 sequence: CASSVDGGSYEQYF. The CDR3 coding sequence is TGTGCCAGCAGCGTAGACGGGGGATCCTACGAGCAGTACTTC.

This rearrangement joins TRBV7-2 to TRBJ2-7; 7 bases map to TRBD1. CDR1 is SGHTA, CDR2 FQGNSA, per germline. The V gene end was trimmed by 6 bases and the J gene end by 5 bases; junction bases not matched to a gene: 13. The CDR3 consists of 15 residues. The chain's CDR3 is CASSSIATGIHEQYF. Here the CDR3 DNA reads TGTGCCAGCAGTTCTATAGCGACAGGGATCCACGAGCAGTACTTC.

This clone was detected ten times or more. This CDR3 is also generated by other DNA sequences in the sample. The J gene is TRBJ2-3, the V gene TRBV4-3; TRBD1 aligns across 9 bases. The CDR3 is 16 residues long. V trimming: 3 bases; J trimming: 3 bases; junction bases outside the gene matches: 7. Germline V gene lookup returns CDR1 LGHNA and CDR2 YSLEER. The CDR3 loop is CASSQERQGGTDTQYF. The DNA of the CDR3 is TGCGCCAGCAGCCAGGAACGACAGGGGGGGACAGATACGCAGTATTTT.

In DNA, the CDR3 is TGTGCCAGCAGCTTAGATCTGTCAGATACGCAGTATTTT. It is translated as CASSLDLSDTQYF. The chain recombines TRBV11-3 with TRBJ2-3; no reliable D call. CDR1 is SGHNT, CDR2 YENEEA, per germline. The length of the CDR3 is 13 residues. V lost 0 bases to trimming and J lost 4 bases, with 5 bases between them.

The chain has TRBV19 and TRBJ2-7; 13 nucleotides match TRBD2. The length of the CDR3 is 17 residues. The junction had 10 bases not matched to a gene; V was cut back by 5 bases and J by 3 bases. CDR1 LNHDA and CDR2 SQIVND come from the germline V gene (reference sequence). The CDR3 bases are TGTGCCAGTAGTTTAAGACTAGCGGGAGGAGAACTCTACGAGCAGTACTTC. This gives the protein CASSLRLAGGELYEQYF.

The chain carries TRBV29-1 and TRBJ1-2, with unresolved D. Looked up from germline, CDR1 is SQVTM and CDR2 is ANQGSEA. The CDR3 covers 11 residues. Trimming removed 6 bases at V and 4 bases at J, with 9 bases between. The CDR3, as DNA: TGCAGCGTCTTGGGCGGCTATGGCTACACCTTC. This sequence encodes CSVLGGYGYTF.

The chain combines TRBV15 with TRBJ1-4; 8 bases match TRBD1. This CDR3 is built from 15 residues. V lost 1 base, J lost 7 bases, and 5 bases stayed unmatched. CDR1 LNHNV and CDR2 YYDKDF come from the germline V gene (reference sequence). CDR3 sequence reads: CATSRGRGRGEKLFF. The CDR3 coding sequence is TGTGCCACCAGCAGAGGCAGGGGGCGCGGTGAAAAACTGTTTTTT.

This clone has only one observation. The chain uses TRBV5-1 and TRBJ1-2; D gene unclear. The CDR3 sequence is 14 residues long. Germline assignment: CDR1 SGHRS and CDR2 YFSETQ. Trimming pared 4 bases from V and 5 bases from J, leaving 15 bases between. The CDR3: CASSPELELYGYTF. Written as DNA, the CDR3 is TGCGCCAGCAGCCCGGAATTGGAACTTTATGGCTACACCTTC.

This clone appeared a few times. V and J are TRBV18 and TRBJ1-2; no clear D gene. CDR1 is KGHSH, CDR2 LQKENI, per germline. This CDR3 has 15 amino acids. Trimming shortened V by 1 base and J by 7 bases, and 16 bases separated the two germline ends. The CDR3 is CASSPQRELSGGYTF. Written as DNA, the CDR3 is TGTGCCAGCTCACCACAGAGAGAACTAAGTGGTGGCTACACCTTC.

This chain links TRBV7-8 with TRBJ1-1; TRBD1 matches at 11 bases. Trimming at V came to 5 bases and at J to 3 bases, leaving 2 bases not matched to a gene. The CDR3 contains 14 residues. Germline CDR1 is SGHVS and CDR2 is FQNEAQ. CDR3 nucleotide sequence: TGTGCCAGCAGCCCGGGACAGGGGGACACTGAAGCTTTCTTT. This sequence encodes CASSPGQGDTEAFF.

The CDR3 reads CASSLRIRGTEAFF. The CDR3 bases are TGTGCCAGCAGCTTACGCATCCGGGGCACTGAAGCTTTCTTT. V usage is TRBV7-9 and J usage is TRBJ1-1; D not resolved. The CDR3 covers 14 residues. V was pared by 2 bases and J by 4 bases, with 11 bases between. CDR1 SEHNR and CDR2 FQNEAQ come from the germline V gene (reference sequence). Using reference TRBV7-9 and TRBJ1-1 for the parts outside the CDR3, the full variable domain is DTGVSQNPRHKITKRGQNVTFRCDPISEHNRLYWYRQTLGQGPEFLTYFQNEAQLEKSRLLSDRFSAERPKGSFSTLEIQRTEQGDSAMYLCASSLRIRGTEAFFGQGTRLTVV.